The rows below give T cell receptor beta chains drawn from one sample of a study of cytomegalovirus exposure and HLA in healthy donors. The assay was immunoSEQ multiplex PCR, and TCRdb's table has in-frame clones only and misses some. The sample holds about 300,000 clones; 86% are singletons and the top ten take less than 4%. Material for sequencing was PBMCs. The source is a man in his forties in good health and CMV-seropositive. CDR3s include the opening cysteine and the closing phenylalanine or tryptophan. A D gene is named only where the DNA matches it firmly. Not all rows give a size; the values are once, few, many and, for expanded clones, a class.

j_call v_call clone_size d_call cdr3_length cdr3_aa cdr3_nt
TRBJ2-1 TRBV4-1 many . 14 CASSQAVLVGEQFF TGCGCCAGCAGCCAAGCGGTGTTAGTCGGTGAGCAGTTCTTC
TRBJ2-3 TRBV25-1 . . 15 CASYKRRGSTDTQYF TGTGCCAGCTACAAGCGGAGAGGGTCCACAGATACGCAGTATTTT
TRBJ2-7 TRBV7-2 . TRBD1 14 CASSRRDRSYEQYF TGTGCCAGCAGCCGCCGGGACAGGTCCTACGAGCAGTACTTC
TRBJ2-7 TRBV2 few . 15 CASSELGFGVGEQYF TGTGCCAGCAGTGAACTAGGCTTCGGGGTGGGCGAGCAGTACTTC
TRBJ1-5 TRBV19 . . 15 CASSIWVQGDQPQHF TGTGCCAGTAGTATTTGGGTCCAGGGCGATCAGCCCCAGCATTTT
TRBJ2-7 TRBV6-5 . TRBD2 14 CASSRTSGAYEQYF TGTGCCAGCAGTAGGACTAGCGGAGCCTACGAGCAGTACTTC
TRBJ1-5 TRBV7-9 . TRBD1 16 CSSSPGGQGLWQPQHF TGTTCCAGCAGCCCGGGGGGACAGGGGCTGTGGCAGCCCCAGCATTTT
TRBJ1-2 TRBV27 once TRBD1 17 CASSLSLGQGDNYGYTF TGTGCCAGCAGTTTATCGTTAGGACAGGGGGATAACTATGGCTACACCTTC
TRBJ1-4 TRBV29-1 . TRBD1 12 CSAQTGNEKLFF TGCAGCGCCCAGACAGGGAATGAAAAACTGTTTTTT
TRBJ2-1 TRBV19 once TRBD2 16 CASRSGLAGGPGEQFF TGTGCCAGTAGGAGCGGGCTAGCGGGAGGGCCGGGTGAGCAGTTCTTC
TRBJ1-4 TRBV4-3 . . 15 CASSQDNRAYEKLFF TGCGCCAGCAGCCAAGATAACAGGGCCTACGAAAAACTGTTTTTT
TRBJ1-2 TRBV7-9 . . 13 CASSSRAGHGYTF TGTGCCAGTAGCTCCCGGGCAGGGCATGGCTACACCTTC
TRBJ2-1 TRBV28 . TRBD2 16 CASSLSELAGYNEQFF TGTGCCAGCAGTTTATCTGAACTAGCGGGGTACAATGAGCAGTTCTTC
TRBJ2-1 TRBV7-9 . TRBD2 15 CASKEEGLAGDEQFF TGTGCCAGCAAAGAGGAAGGACTAGCGGGAGATGAGCAGTTCTTC
TRBJ2-3 TRBV9 . TRBD2 17 CASSVSSGRAGTDTQYF TGTGCCAGCAGCGTGTCTAGCGGGAGGGCGGGAACAGATACGCAGTATTTT
TRBJ2-3 TRBV5-1 . . 13 CASSRGGTDTQYF TGCGCCAGCAGCCGCGGAGGCACAGATACGCAGTATTTT
TRBJ2-3 TRBV5-1 . TRBD1 14 CASRRQGGTDTQYF TGCGCCAGCAGGCGACAGGGTGGCACAGATACGCAGTATTTT
TRBJ2-3 TRBV27 . . 14 CASSLFSSPDTQYF TGTGCCAGCAGTTTATTTTCGAGCCCAGATACGCAGTATTTT
TRBJ1-1 TRBV6-4 . . 13 CASSHTPNTEAFF TGTGCCAGCAGTCATACACCGAACACTGAAGCTTTCTTT
TRBJ1-1 TRBV7-8 . . 15 CASRQFQGLVTEAFF TGTGCCAGCAGACAATTCCAGGGGCTTGTAACTGAAGCTTTCTTT
TRBJ2-2 TRBV18 . TRBD2 17 CASSAFSRETNTGELFF TGTGCCAGCTCCGCTTTCTCGCGGGAGACGAACACCGGGGAGCTGTTTTTT
TRBJ2-7 TRBV7-6 . TRBD1 17 CASSERSGTGAPYEQYF TGTGCCAGCAGCGAGAGGTCCGGGACAGGGGCTCCCTACGAGCAGTACTTC
TRBJ2-2 TRBV10-3 . TRBD2 15 CAISEIAGTTGELFF TGTGCCATCAGTGAAATAGCGGGAACAACCGGGGAGCTGTTTTTT
TRBJ2-1 TRBV21-1 . . 16 CASSLRTSGSHNEQFF TGTGCCAGCAGCCTTAGGACTAGCGGGAGTCACAATGAGCAGTTCTTC
TRBJ2-7 TRBV25-1 . TRBD2 15 CASSEGIAGSYEQYF TGTGCCAGCAGTGAAGGAATAGCGGGATCCTACGAGCAGTACTTC
TRBJ1-2 TRBV7-9 . . 15 CASSLVAPRPGGYTF TGTGCCAGCAGCTTAGTTGCCCCCCGTCCGGGTGGCTACACCTTC
TRBJ2-1 TRBV27 . TRBD1 15 CASSSGDSSYNEQFF TGTGCCAGCAGTTCCGGGGACAGTTCCTACAATGAGCAGTTCTTC
TRBJ2-3 TRBV7-8 once TRBD2 15 CASRLTSGGLGTQYF TGTGCCAGCAGATTGACTAGCGGGGGCCTTGGTACGCAGTATTTT
TRBJ2-7 TRBV27 . . 14 CASSSPGSSYEQYF TGTGCCAGCAGTTCGCCAGGCAGCTCCTACGAGCAGTACTTC
TRBJ1-6 TRBV10-3 . TRBD1 15 CAISDTGQINSPLHF TGTGCCATCAGTGACACGGGACAGATTAATTCACCCCTCCACTTT
TRBJ2-7 TRBV28 . TRBD1 15 CASRRDRGLGYEQYF TGTGCCAGCAGACGGGACAGGGGCTTAGGCTACGAGCAGTACTTC
TRBJ1-1 TRBV2 . TRBD1 13 CASSLDRGGEAFF TGTGCCAGCAGCCTCGACAGGGGAGGGGAAGCTTTCTTT
TRBJ2-7 TRBV5-1 . TRBD2 14 CASRKRENNYEQYF TGCGCCAGCCGAAAGCGGGAGAATAACTACGAGCAGTACTTC